A selection of T cell receptor beta chains follows, all from one sample in a study of T cell repertoires in ileal Crohn's disease. Libraries were prepared by immunoSEQ multiplex PCR; TCRdb keeps only in-frame clonotypes and omits some of them. The sample has 2,400 or so clones; approximately 85% are singletons. The sequencing input was ileal tissue. The source is an adult with Crohn's disease. The conserved cysteine and the conserved F or W are not part of the CDR3 here.

j_gene: TRBJ2-5
v_gene: TRBV6-4
CDR3aa: ASSDQAGGQETQY

j_gene: TRBJ1-2
v_gene: TRBV13
CDR3aa: ASHQGQGRGYT

j_gene: TRBJ1-2
v_gene: TRBV18
CDR3aa: ASSPRQADGYT

j_gene: TRBJ2-2
v_gene: TRBV7-2
CDR3aa: ASSLVASGTGELF

j_gene: TRBJ2-1
v_gene: TRBV15
CDR3aa: ATSRTTWDNEQF

j_gene: TRBJ1-6
v_gene: TRBV7-3
CDR3aa: ASSPDRVSPLH

j_gene: TRBJ1-2
v_gene: TRBV5-1
CDR3aa: ASSFSIQHGYT

j_gene: TRBJ1-5
v_gene: TRBV28
CDR3aa: ASRQKTEYSNQPQH

j_gene: TRBJ2-3
v_gene: TRBV5-5
CDR3aa: ASSQAPPDTQY

j_gene: TRBJ2-3
v_gene: TRBV5-1
CDR3aa: ASSSTGFSTDTQY

j_gene: TRBJ1-1
v_gene: TRBV5-1
CDR3aa: ASSLFGTGGTEAF

j_gene: TRBJ1-3
v_gene: TRBV5-6
CDR3aa: ASSLSRRGRGNTIY

j_gene: TRBJ1-1
v_gene: TRBV7-3
CDR3aa: ASSLRGQGKTEAF

j_gene: TRBJ2-5
v_gene: TRBV7-9
CDR3aa: ASDGLAGVQETQY

j_gene: TRBJ1-4
v_gene: TRBV5-8
CDR3aa: ASSSLNRGWANEKLF

j_gene: TRBJ2-7
v_gene: TRBV19
CDR3aa: ASSITGQGVEQY

j_gene: TRBJ2-7
v_gene: TRBV18
CDR3aa: ASSSQREPPYEQY

j_gene: TRBJ1-6
v_gene: TRBV19
CDR3aa: ASSITSGAASPLH

j_gene: TRBJ1-5
v_gene: TRBV11-2
CDR3aa: ASSLVQGQPQH

j_gene: TRBJ2-6
v_gene: TRBV19
CDR3aa: ASSIIPAGANVLT

j_gene: TRBJ2-3
v_gene: TRBV5-4
CDR3aa: ASSLVGRTDDTQY

j_gene: TRBJ1-1
v_gene: TRBV5-8
CDR3aa: ASSLVGGAF

j_gene: TRBJ2-1
v_gene: TRBV10-2
CDR3aa: ASSEGLAGVGEQF

j_gene: TRBJ2-7
v_gene: TRBV27
CDR3aa: ASSKGQGTSYEQY

j_gene: TRBJ2-7
v_gene: TRBV27
CDR3aa: ASSLASESSYEQY

j_gene: TRBJ2-1
v_gene: TRBV6-5
CDR3aa: ASSLYNEQF

j_gene: TRBJ1-1
v_gene: TRBV10-3
CDR3aa: AISEGGYAF

j_gene: TRBJ1-1
v_gene: TRBV11-2
CDR3aa: ASRKGLNTEAF

j_gene: TRBJ2-6
v_gene: TRBV6-1
CDR3aa: ASSDDYRAGANVLT

j_gene: TRBJ2-1
v_gene: TRBV4-2
CDR3aa: ASSRTLAGGNEQF

j_gene: TRBJ1-3
v_gene: TRBV10-3
CDR3aa: AISESPGISGNTIY

j_gene: TRBJ1-2
v_gene: TRBV10-3
CDR3aa: AISESGEGYT

j_gene: TRBJ1-2
v_gene: TRBV21-1
CDR3aa: ASSKKDRNYGYT

j_gene: TRBJ2-3
v_gene: TRBV15
CDR3aa: ATSRDRAGGDTQY

j_gene: TRBJ1-1
v_gene: TRBV20-1
CDR3aa: SGLQNTEAF

j_gene: TRBJ2-1
v_gene: TRBV28
CDR3aa: ASSLGGRFSNEQF

j_gene: TRBJ2-1
v_gene: TRBV28
CDR3aa: ASSPTGSSYNEQF

j_gene: TRBJ2-7
v_gene: TRBV27
CDR3aa: ASRSHGRAGEQY

j_gene: TRBJ1-6
v_gene: TRBV5-6
CDR3aa: ASSFKDRGQSPLH

j_gene: TRBJ1-1
v_gene: TRBV9
CDR3aa: ASSVGGGVGTEAF

j_gene: TRBJ2-5
v_gene: TRBV5-1
CDR3aa: ASRDRNQETQY

j_gene: TRBJ2-5
v_gene: TRBV2
CDR3aa: ASSDRGQSQETQY

j_gene: TRBJ1-2
v_gene: TRBV29-1
CDR3aa: SVDTVAYGYT

j_gene: TRBJ2-7
v_gene: TRBV29-1
CDR3aa: SVEVVEGTYEQY

j_gene: TRBJ2-7
v_gene: TRBV9
CDR3aa: ASSVRGGPYEQY